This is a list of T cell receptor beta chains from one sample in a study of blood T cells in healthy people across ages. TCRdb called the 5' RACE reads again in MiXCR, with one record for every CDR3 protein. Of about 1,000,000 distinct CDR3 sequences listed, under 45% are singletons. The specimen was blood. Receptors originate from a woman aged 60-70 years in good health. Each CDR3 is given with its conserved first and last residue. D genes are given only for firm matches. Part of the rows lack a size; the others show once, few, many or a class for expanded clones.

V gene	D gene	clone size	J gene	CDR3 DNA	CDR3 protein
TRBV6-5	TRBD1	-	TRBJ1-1	TGTGCCAGCAGTTACCAGGGGGTTGGCATCACTGAAGCTTTCTTT	CASSYQGVGITEAFF
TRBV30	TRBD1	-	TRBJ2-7	TGTGCCTGGAGAGCTCCGGGACAGGGATCCTACGAGCAGTACTTC	CAWRAPGQGSYEQYF
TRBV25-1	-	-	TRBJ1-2	TGTGCCAGCAGGGACACAGGATTCTATGGCTACACCTTC	CASRDTGFYGYTF
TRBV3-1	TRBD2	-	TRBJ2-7	TGTGCCAGCAGCCAAGATCTGGCGGGGCGGGAGAACGAGCAGTACTTC	CASSQDLAGRENEQYF
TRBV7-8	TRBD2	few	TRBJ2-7	TGTGCCAGCAGCTTAGGGCTAGCGGGAGATGGGCTCTACGAGCAGTACTTC	CASSLGLAGDGLYEQYF
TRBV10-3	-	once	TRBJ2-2	TGTGCCATCAGCCGAGGACTAACCGGGGAGCTGTTTTTT	CAISRGLTGELFF
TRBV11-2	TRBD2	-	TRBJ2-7	TGTGCCAGCAGCCCCGGACTAGTTGGCGAGCAGTACTTC	CASSPGLVGEQYF
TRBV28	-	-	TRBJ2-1	TGTGCCAGCAGGGTGAACGATGAGCAGTTCTTC	CASRVNDEQFF
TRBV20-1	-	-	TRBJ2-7	TGCAGTGCTAAATCTAACCCAAGCTCCTACGAGCAGTACTTC	CSAKSNPSSYEQYF
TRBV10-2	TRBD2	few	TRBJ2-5	TGCGCCAGCAGTGCGGGACTAGCGGGAAAAGAGACCCAGTACTTC	CASSAGLAGKETQYF
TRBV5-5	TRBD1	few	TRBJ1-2	TGTGCCAGCAGCTTGCTCGTCCTGCGGACAGGGAGCGGCTACACCTTC	CASSLLVLRTGSGYTF
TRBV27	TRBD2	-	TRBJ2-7	TGTGCCAGCAGTTGGGCTAGCGGGACTATCCCCTACGAGCAGTACTTC	CASSWASGTIPYEQYF
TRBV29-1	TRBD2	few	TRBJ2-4	TGCAGCGTTGTCGGGGGGGAAAAAAACATTCAGTACTTC	CSVVGGEKNIQYF
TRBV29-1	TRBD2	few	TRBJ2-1	TGCAGCGTCCCTAGCGGGAGGGCCTACAATGAGCAGTTCTTC	CSVPSGRAYNEQFF
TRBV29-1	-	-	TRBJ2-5	TGCAGCGTTGAGGGGCGGTCCTACGGGCAGTACTTC	CSVEGRSYGQYF
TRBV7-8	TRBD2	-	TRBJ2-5	TGTGCCAGCAGCTCCCTCCCCCAGGGAGGGGAGACCCAGTACTTC	CASSSLPQGGETQYF
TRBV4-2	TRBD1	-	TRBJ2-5	TGTGCCAGCAGCCCCAGACAGGGGTACCAAGAGACCCAGTACTTC	CASSPRQGYQETQYF
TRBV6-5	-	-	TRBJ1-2	TGTGCCAGCAGTCGCCGAATGGGCAGGAACGATCGGGGCTACACCTTC	CASSRRMGRNDRGYTF
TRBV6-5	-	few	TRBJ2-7	TGTGCCAGCAGTTACGGCGGGCACCCTTCCTACGAGCAGTACTTC	CASSYGGHPSYEQYF
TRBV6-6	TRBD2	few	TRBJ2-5	TGTGCCAGCAGTTACCCTAGGACTAGCGGGATTGAGACCCAGTACTTC	CASSYPRTSGIETQYF
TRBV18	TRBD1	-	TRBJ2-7	TGTGCCAGCTCACCCACGATCGGACAGGCTACCTACGAGCAGTACTTC	CASSPTIGQATYEQYF
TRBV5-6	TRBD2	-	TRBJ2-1	TGTGCCAGCACCGCCAGTCTAGGGAGGGGTGAGCAGTTCTTC	CASTASLGRGEQFF
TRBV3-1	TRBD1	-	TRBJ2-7	TGTGCCAGCACGCGGACAGGGTATTACGAGCAGTACTTC	CASTRTGYYEQYF
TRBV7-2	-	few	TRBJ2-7	TGTGCCAGCAGCTCCTATAGCGGTCCTACCTACGAGCAGTACTTC	CASSSYSGPTYEQYF
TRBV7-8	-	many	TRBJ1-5	TGTGCCAGCAGCCCTGGAGTCAATCAGCCCCAGCATTTT	CASSPGVNQPQHF
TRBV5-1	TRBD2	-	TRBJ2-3	TGCGCCAGCAGCTCCCTAGCGGGGGCGGGCACAGATACGCAGTATTTT	CASSSLAGAGTDTQYF
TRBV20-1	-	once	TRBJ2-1	TGCAGTGCCACCCCTCGGGTAACCTACGAGCAGTTCTTC	CSATPRVTYEQFF
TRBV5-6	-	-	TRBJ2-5	TGTGCCAGCAGCTTGGGTGTCGGGCCGACGAGGGAGACCCAGTACTTC	CASSLGVGPTRETQYF